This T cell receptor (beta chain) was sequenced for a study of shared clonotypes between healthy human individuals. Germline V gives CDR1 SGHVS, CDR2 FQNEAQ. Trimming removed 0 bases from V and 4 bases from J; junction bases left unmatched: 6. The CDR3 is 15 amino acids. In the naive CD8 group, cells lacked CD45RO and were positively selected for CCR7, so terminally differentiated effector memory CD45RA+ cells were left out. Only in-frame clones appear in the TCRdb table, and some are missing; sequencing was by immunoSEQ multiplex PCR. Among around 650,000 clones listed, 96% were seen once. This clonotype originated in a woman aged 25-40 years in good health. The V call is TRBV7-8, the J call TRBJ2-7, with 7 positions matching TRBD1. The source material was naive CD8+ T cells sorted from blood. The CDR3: CASSLAARGSYEQYF. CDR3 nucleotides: TGTGCCAGCAGCTTAGCAGCCAGGGGGTCTTACGAGCAGTACTTC. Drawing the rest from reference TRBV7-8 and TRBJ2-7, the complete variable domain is GAGVSQSPRYKVAKRGQDVALRCDPISGHVSLFWYQQALGQGPEFLTYFQNEAQLDKSGLPSDRFFAERPEGSVSTLKIQRTQQEDSAVYLCASSLAARGSYEQYFGPGTRLTVT.